The T cell receptor beta chain under discussion was sequenced for a study of cytomegalovirus exposure and HLA in healthy donors. V lost 3 bases and J 0 bases, leaving 10 bases between the germline ends. The CDR3 spans 15 residues. Germline V CDR1 and CDR2: SNHLY, FYNNEI. PCR primers comprised 60 Vbeta and 13 Jbeta primers. The protocol was immunoSEQ multiplex PCR, while the TCRdb copy is restricted to in-frame clones and leaves out a portion. Of some 240,000 clones listed, around 80% are singletons. The origin of this receptor is a male donor in good health and CMV-seronegative. The chain uses TRBV2 and TRBJ2-3, with unresolved D. Sequenced input: PBMCs. CDR3 sequence: CASSDSLDSTDTQYF. The CDR3 bases are TGTGCCAGCAGTGATTCACTCGATAGCACAGATACGCAGTATTTT.